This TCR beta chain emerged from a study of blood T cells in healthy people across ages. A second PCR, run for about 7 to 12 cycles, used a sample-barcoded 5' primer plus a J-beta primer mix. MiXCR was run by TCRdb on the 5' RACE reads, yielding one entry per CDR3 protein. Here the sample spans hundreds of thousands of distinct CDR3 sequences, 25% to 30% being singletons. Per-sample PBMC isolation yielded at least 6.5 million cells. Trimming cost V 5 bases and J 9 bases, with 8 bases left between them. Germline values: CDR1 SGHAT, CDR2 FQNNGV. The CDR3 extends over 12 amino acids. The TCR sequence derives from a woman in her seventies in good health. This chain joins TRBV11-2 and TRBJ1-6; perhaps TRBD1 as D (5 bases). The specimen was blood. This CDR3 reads CASSQRGSPLHF. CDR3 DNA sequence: TGTGCCAGCAGCCAAAGGGGTTCACCCCTCCACTTT.